This T cell receptor (beta chain) was recovered during a study of early T cells in non-severe SARS-CoV-2 infection. Turning to the study itself: Sequencing was performed on bulk RNA from unsorted whole blood, leaving chains unpaired.

This clonotype has more than one count but fewer than ten. What it binds is unknown. Trimming removed 5 bases from V and 9 bases from J; junction bases left unmatched: 4. Germline CDR1 is DFQATT and CDR2 is SNEGSKA (reference sequence). The CDR3 runs 14 residues. Individual cDNA molecules received unique molecular identifiers. MiXCR was run by TCRdb on the 5' RACE reads, yielding one entry per CDR3 protein. The data hold under 65,000 distinct CDR3 sequences, with around 11% observed a single time. Study findings and constraints: A preference for anti-spike CD8 responses marked VDJdb matching, which missed private and CD4 specificities.

Input material: whole blood. The receptor comes from an adult who was a healthcare worker with PCR-confirmed SARS-CoV-2 infection or an uninfected control (not recorded which). This chain links TRBV20-1 with TRBJ2-1, with 16 nucleotides matching TRBD2. In nucleotides, the CDR3 is TGCAGTGCTGGGACTAGCGGGAGGGCCTCTGAGCAGTTCTTC. Translation gives CSAGTSGRASEQFF.